These 13 T cell receptor beta chains were sequenced from one sample in a study of cytomegalovirus exposure and HLA in healthy donors. Primers: 60 Vbeta forward and 13 Jbeta reverse. Assay: immunoSEQ multiplex PCR; the TCRdb copy retains only in-frame clones and omits some. Of roughly 110,000 clones listed, roughly 80% are singletons. The sequenced material came from PBMCs. Every receptor here comes from a man aged 30 to 39 in good health and CMV-seropositive.

This clone came up a few times. This sequence joins TRBV19 and TRBJ2-2; the match to TRBD1 covers 10 bases. V gave up 9 bases and J gave up 7 bases; unmatched junction bases: 8. CDR1 and CDR2 from the germline V gene are LNHDA and SQIVND (reference sequence). CDR3 length equals 14 residues. The CDR3 nucleotides are TGTGCCAGCAGGGACAGGGGCCACGACGGGGAGCTGTTTTTT. It translates to CASRDRGHDGELFF.

The chain has TRBV10-3 and TRBJ2-1; TRBD2 matches 11 bases. The CDR3 consists of 17 residues. J was trimmed by 6 bases and V by 4 bases; bases with no gene match: 11. In germline, CDR1 is ENHRY, CDR2 SYGVKD. CDR3 in amino acids: CAISGASGGRRSNEQFF. The CDR3 bases are TGTGCCATCAGTGGGGCTAGCGGGGGGCGTAGGTCCAATGAGCAGTTCTTC.

This chain uses TRBV5-1 with TRBJ1-2, with 7 bases lining up with TRBD1. From germline, CDR1 is SGHRS and CDR2 YFSETQ. The length of the CDR3 is 14 residues. Trimming took 1 base from V and 2 from J; bases not matched to a gene: 2. The CDR3 region has the DNA TGCGCCAGCAGCTTGACAGGGGTCAACTATGGCTACACCTTC. Encoded protein: CASSLTGVNYGYTF.

CDR3 residues: CASSMVHVGRGKFAYEQYF. In DNA form, the CDR3 reads TGTGCCAGTAGTATGGTCCACGTGGGAAGGGGTAAATTCGCCTACGAGCAGTACTTC. The rearrangement uses TRBV19 and TRBJ2-7; D might be TRBD1 (5 bases). In germline, CDR1 is LNHDA, CDR2 SQIVND (reference sequence). The CDR3 runs 19 residues. V was clipped by 3 bases and J by 2 bases, with 26 bases between them.

V gene TRBV28 combines with J gene TRBJ2-3, with 9 bases identical to TRBD1. The CDR3 is 15 residues long. Germline V CDR1 and CDR2: MDHEN, SYDVKM. V shed 6 bases, J shed 4 bases, and the junction held 8 bases outside the gene matches. This chain's CDR3 is CASSEQGAGADTQYF. The CDR3 DNA is TGTGCCAGCAGCGAACAGGGGGCGGGGGCAGATACGCAGTATTTT.

The CDR3 loop is CASTNTGQRGYTF. CDR3 nucleotides: TGTGCCAGCACCAATACGGGACAACGCGGCTACACCTTC. The chain employs TRBV7-2 and TRBJ1-2; tentatively, D is TRBD1 (6 bases). This CDR3 region has 13 residues. V was trimmed by 7 bases and J by 8 bases, leaving 17 bases between them. CDR1 and CDR2 (germline): SGHTA, FQGNSA.

This chain joins TRBV6-5 and TRBJ2-6; no firm D call. Trimming pared 0 bases from V and 4 bases from J, leaving 4 bases between. Looked up from germline, CDR1 is MNHEY and CDR2 is SVGAGI. The CDR3 contains 14 residues. The CDR3 protein is CASSYSEGANVLTF. CDR3 nucleotide sequence: TGTGCCAGCAGTTACTCAGAGGGGGCCAACGTCCTGACTTTC.

The chain is built from TRBV4-1 and TRBJ2-3; 14 nucleotides align to TRBD2. J was trimmed by 1 base and V by 4 bases; bases with no gene match: 13. The CDR3 consists of 20 residues. Germline V gene lookup returns CDR1 MGHRA and CDR2 YSYEKL. This CDR3 is CASSRAQRLAGGPGTDTQYF. CDR3 DNA sequence: TGCGCCAGCAGCCGCGCCCAGAGACTAGCGGGGGGGCCGGGCACAGATACGCAGTATTTT.

This sequence joins TRBV12-5 and TRBJ1-1, with no clear D. Germline V lookup: CDR1 LGHNT, CDR2 FRNRAP. CDR3 length equals 13 residues. V dropped 5 bases and J dropped 6 bases, with 13 bases sitting between them. The CDR3 sequence: CASGTEPTAEAFF. The CDR3 DNA reads as TGTGCTAGTGGTACCGAACCAACGGCTGAAGCTTTCTTT.

V and J are TRBV6-6 and TRBJ2-5; 8 bases fit TRBD1. V trimming: 2 bases; J trimming: 5 bases; junction bases outside the gene matches: 4. The CDR3 is 14 residues long. Germline CDR1 reads MNHNY; CDR2 reads SVGAGI (reference sequence). In DNA, the CDR3 is TGTGCCAGCAGTTACCCAGGGGGCGGGGAGACCCAGTACTTC. It is translated as CASSYPGGGETQYF.

The chain carries TRBV7-9 and TRBJ2-5; 7 bases match TRBD2. Germline V CDR1 and CDR2: SEHNR, FQNEAQ (reference sequence). This CDR3 spans 17 amino acids. V shed 4 bases and J 5 bases; nucleotides not matched to a gene: 16. The CDR3 region is CASSSPPPGGTGETQYF. The DNA for the CDR3 is TGTGCCAGCAGCTCCCCTCCCCCGGGGGGAACGGGGGAGACCCAGTACTTC. Using reference TRBV7-9 and TRBJ2-5 for the parts outside the CDR3, the full variable domain is DTGVSQNPRHKITKRGQNVTFRCDPISEHNRLYWYRQTLGQGPEFLTYFQNEAQLEKSRLLSDRFSAERPKGSFSTLEIQRTEQGDSAMYLCASSSPPPGGTGETQYFGPGTRLLVL.

A single count supports this clone. The chain joins TRBV2 to TRBJ2-5, with D unclear. The CDR3 is 13 amino acids. CDR1 and CDR2 from the germline V gene are SNHLY and FYNNEI. Trimming left V 4 bases short and J 2 bases short, with 8 bases between. CDR3 DNA sequence: TGTGCCAGCAGTGCTAGACTGCAAGAGACCCAGTACTTC. It yields the protein CASSARLQETQYF.

The chain has TRBV9 and TRBJ2-7; TRBD1 is a possible D gene (6 bases). Trimming took off 4 bases at V and 3 bases at J, with 20 bases between the two ends. CDR3 length: 16 amino acids. Germline values: CDR1 SGDLS, CDR2 YYNGEE. CDR3 protein: CASSSSPGTLYYEQYF. CDR3 DNA: TGTGCCAGCAGCTCGAGTCCCGGGACACTCTACTACGAGCAGTACTTC.